The present T cell receptor (beta chain) was sequenced within a study of shared clonotypes between healthy human individuals. Study-wide results and caveats: The authors sampled blood alone, and tissue repertoires likely differ. Clonotype sharing among donors was expected to depend on sequencing depth. Relative to clonotypes present in all four donors, those not shared had lower generation probabilities.

Worth noting for this clone: Its antigen remains unidentified.

Per the authors' pipeline: ImmunoSEQ output held junction-only sequences without quality scores, so filtering differed. Clones were read by immunoSEQ multiplex PCR, and TCRdb kept only the in-frame ones, dropping some. That table gives V, J and clone size, and the DNA gave D and trimming. The sample lists over a million clones, approximately 76% seen once, with about 1.4% in the top ten. Trimming removed 3 bases from V and 5 bases from J; junction bases left unmatched: 4. The CDR3 covers 15 residues. Germline CDR1 and CDR2: SGHNT and YYREEE (reference sequence). The chain links TRBV5-4 to TRBJ2-5; 13 bases are a match to TRBD2. The clonotype was recovered from a man aged 18 to 35 in good health. Sequencing input: memory CD4+ T cells sorted from blood. Subset meaning: CD45RA-negative fraction. CDR3 in DNA: TGTGCCAGCAGCTCTGCGGGACTAGCGGGGGAGACCCAGTACTTC. Protein product: CASSSAGLAGETQYF. Drawing the rest from reference TRBV5-4 and TRBJ2-5, the complete variable domain is ETGVTQSPTHLIKTRGQQVTLRCSSQSGHNTVSWYQQALGQGPQFIFQYYREEENGRGNFPPRFSGLQFPNYSSELNVNALELDDSALYLCASSSAGLAGETQYFGPGTRLLVL.